This T cell receptor (beta chain) was sequenced for a study of OX40 agonist ivuxolimab in advanced cancers. Turning to the study itself: Three patients, one with hepatocellular carcinoma and two with cutaneous melanoma, achieved partial responses. Study findings and constraints: Expanded clones were, on average, more numerous among CD8+ T cells than CD4+. Undetermined was the antigen specificity of the expanded peripheral T cells.

Concerning this clone itself: Its antigen is still unknown.

The assay was immunoSEQ multiplex PCR, and TCRdb's table has in-frame clones only and misses some. The table shows 65,000 to 95,000 clones, with 80% to 90% occurring only once. The germline gives CDR1 MDHEN, CDR2 SYDVKM. V lost 8 bases, J lost 5 bases, and 18 bases stayed unmatched. The length of the CDR3 is 17 residues. The chain has TRBV28 and TRBJ1-1, with 9 nucleotides matching TRBD1. The clonotype originates from an adult with an advanced solid tumor such as melanoma, head and neck, liver or kidney cancer. Specimen: CD4+ or CD8+ T cells sorted from blood, collected in a trial of the OX40 agonist ivuxolimab. For the CDR3, the DNA is TGTGCCAGCTTAGTTTGGGGAGGACAGGGGCGGGCAACTGAAGCTTTCTTT. Its translation is CASLVWGGQGRATEAFF.